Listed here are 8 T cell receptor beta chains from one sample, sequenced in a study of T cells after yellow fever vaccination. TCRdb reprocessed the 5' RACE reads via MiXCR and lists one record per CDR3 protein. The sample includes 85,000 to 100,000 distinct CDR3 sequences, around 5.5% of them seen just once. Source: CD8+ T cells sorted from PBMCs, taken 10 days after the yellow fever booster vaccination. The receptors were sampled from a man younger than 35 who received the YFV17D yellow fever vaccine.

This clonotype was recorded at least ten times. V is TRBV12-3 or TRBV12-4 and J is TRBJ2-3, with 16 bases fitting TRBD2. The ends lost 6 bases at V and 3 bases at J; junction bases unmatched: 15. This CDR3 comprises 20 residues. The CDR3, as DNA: TGTGCCAGCAGGTTCCCCCCGGGACTAGCGGGGGGGCGAGAGACAGATACGCAGTATTTT. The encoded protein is CASRFPPGLAGGRETDTQYF.

Written as DNA, the CDR3 is TGTGCCAGCAGCTATGGACAGGGAAAAGATACGCAGTATTTT. It encodes CASSYGQGKDTQYF. The V and J genes are TRBV7-9 and TRBJ2-3; 8 positions match TRBD1. J gave up 5 bases and V 4 bases, and 5 bases lay outside the gene matches. Germline assignment: CDR1 SEHNR and CDR2 FQNEAQ (reference sequence). The CDR3 totals 14 residues.

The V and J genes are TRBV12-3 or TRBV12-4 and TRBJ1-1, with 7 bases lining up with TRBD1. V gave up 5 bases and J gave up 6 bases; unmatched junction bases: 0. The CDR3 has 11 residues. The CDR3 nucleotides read TGTGCCAGCAGTCAGGGGGCTGAAGCTTTCTTT. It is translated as CASSQGAEAFF.

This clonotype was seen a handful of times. For the CDR3, the DNA is TGTGCCAGCAGCCAAAAGAGCGGGCCGAACACAGATACGCAGTATTTT. Encoded protein: CASSQKSGPNTDTQYF. The genes are TRBV5-7 and TRBJ2-3; TRBD2 might be the D (6 bases). TRBV5-7 is known as an ORF, though its function is uncertain. The CDR3 runs to 16 residues. V was clipped by 4 bases and J by 2 bases, with 17 bases between them.

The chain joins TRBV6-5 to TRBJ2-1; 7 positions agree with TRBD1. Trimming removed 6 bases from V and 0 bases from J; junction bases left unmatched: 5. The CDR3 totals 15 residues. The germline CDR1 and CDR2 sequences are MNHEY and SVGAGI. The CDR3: CASRSRGSSYNEQFF. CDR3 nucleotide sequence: TGTGCCAGCAGGTCCAGGGGGAGCTCCTACAATGAGCAGTTCTTC.

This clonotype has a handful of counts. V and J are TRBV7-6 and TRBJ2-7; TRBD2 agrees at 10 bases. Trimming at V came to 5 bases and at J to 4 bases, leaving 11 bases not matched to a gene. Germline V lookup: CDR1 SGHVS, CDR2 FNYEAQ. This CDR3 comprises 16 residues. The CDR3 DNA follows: TGTGCCAGCAGCCCGGGGGTAGCGGGGGGTTTATACGAGCAGTACTTC. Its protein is CASSPGVAGGLYEQYF.

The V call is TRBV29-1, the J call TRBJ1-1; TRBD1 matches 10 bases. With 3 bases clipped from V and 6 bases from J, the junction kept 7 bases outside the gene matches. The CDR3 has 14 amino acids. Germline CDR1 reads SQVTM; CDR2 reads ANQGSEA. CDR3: CSVELSGTGAEAFF. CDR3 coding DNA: TGCAGCGTTGAGCTGAGCGGGACAGGGGCTGAAGCTTTCTTT.

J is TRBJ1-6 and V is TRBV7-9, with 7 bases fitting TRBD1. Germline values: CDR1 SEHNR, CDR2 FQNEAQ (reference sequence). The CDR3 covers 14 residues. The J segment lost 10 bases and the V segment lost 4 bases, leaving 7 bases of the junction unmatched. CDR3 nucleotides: TGTGCCAGCAGCTCGACAGGGAAGATATCACCCCTCCACTTT. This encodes CASSSTGKISPLHF.